This TCR beta chain emerged from a study of OX40 agonist ivuxolimab in advanced cancers. The data were produced by immunoSEQ multiplex PCR, yet TCRdb's version contains in-frame clones alone and is incomplete. The sample consists of about 59,000 clones, 85% of them appearing once. Germline values: CDR1 SEHNR, CDR2 FQNEAQ (reference sequence). CDR3 size: 14 residues. V was cut by 6 bases and J by 2 bases, with 13 bases left in between. The source is an adult with an advanced solid tumor such as melanoma, head and neck, liver or kidney cancer. This chain joins TRBV7-9 and TRBJ1-1; a weak D match, TRBD1 (6 bases). The input for sequencing was CD4+ or CD8+ T cells sorted from blood, taken in a trial of the OX40 agonist ivuxolimab. The DNA of the CDR3 is TGTGCCAGCAGGGAACGGGGGGCCAACACTGAAGCTTTCTTT. It encodes CASRERGANTEAFF. Full variable domain (missing parts from reference TRBV7-9 and TRBJ1-1): DTGVSQNPRHKITKRGQNVTFRCDPISEHNRLYWYRQTLGQGPEFLTYFQNEAQLEKSRLLSDRFSAERPKGSFSTLEIQRTEQGDSAMYLCASRERGANTEAFFGQGTRLTVV.